These 6 T cell receptor beta chains were all obtained from the same sample, sequenced in a study of regulatory T cells in long-lasting Graves disease. Library construction for TCR beta used iRepertoire HTBI primers and Arm-PCR of CDR3 regions. TCRdb re-called the multiplex PCR reads through MiXCR, storing one row per CDR3 protein. The sample yields about 540,000 distinct CDR3 sequences, less than 15% seen once. Time point specified: newly diagnosed GD, antithyroid drugs for less than 3 months. Preparation of the TCR library used RNA extracted from PBMCs. These data also formed part of another study, on T cells in Graves' hyperthyroidism and ophthalmopathy.

The sequencing here drew on peripheral blood mononuclear cells (PBMCs), taken at new diagnosis, from a patient treated with antithyroid drugs. These receptors all come from a man aged 25 to 45 with Graves disease.

This clonotype was seen repeatedly, ten times or more. The rearrangement joins TRBV12-3 or TRBV12-4 to TRBJ2-3; perhaps TRBD2 as D (6 bases). The V end lost 10 bases, the J end lost 4 bases, and 15 bases lay between the germline ends. The CDR3 runs 13 residues. The CDR3 is CATGRDDADTQYF. The DNA for the CDR3 is TGTGCCACCGGGCGGGATGACGCAGATACGCAGTATTTT.

This clonotype has a count of ten or more. The J gene is TRBJ2-7, the V gene TRBV29-1; 8 bases align to TRBD1. V trimming: 3 bases; J trimming: 2 bases; junction bases outside the gene matches: 6. CDR3 length: 14 residues. The germline V gene has CDR1 SQVTM and CDR2 ANQGSEA. In DNA form, the CDR3 reads TGCAGCGTTGAGTTCACAGGGGGAACCTACGAGCAGTACTTC. This encodes CSVEFTGGTYEQYF.

This clonotype came up a few times. This chain uses TRBV18 with TRBJ2-2; the D is unclear. CDR3 length: 16 residues. The ends were cut back, 6 bases at V and 5 bases at J, with 19 bases in the middle. Germline assignment: CDR1 KGHSH and CDR2 LQKENI. The chain's CDR3 is CASSSGLTVYTGELFF. The CDR3 DNA sequence: TGTGCCAGCTCCTCGGGCCTGACGGTGTATACCGGGGAGCTGTTTTTT. The complete variable domain, with remaining parts taken from reference TRBV18 and TRBJ2-2, reads NAGVMQNPRHLVRRRGQEARLRCSPMKGHSHVYWYRQLPEEGLKFMVYLQKENIIDESGMPKERFSAEFPKEGPSILRIQQVVRGDSAAYFCASSSGLTVYTGELFFGEGSRLTVL.

The V gene is TRBV27, the J gene TRBJ2-1, with 8 bases aligning to TRBD2. The trim removed 4 bases at V and 3 bases at J, leaving 14 bases unmatched. The germline CDR1 and CDR2 sequences are MNHEY and SMNVEV (reference sequence). The CDR3 is made up of 18 amino acids. The CDR3 spells CASSSFSGREPFYNEQFF. In DNA form, the CDR3 reads TGTGCCAGCAGTTCTTTCAGCGGGAGAGAGCCTTTCTACAATGAGCAGTTCTTC.

The chain couples TRBV5-6 to TRBJ1-2; TRBD1 matches at 7 bases. Losses at the gene ends were 1 base for V and 3 bases for J; bases not matched to a gene: 3. The CDR3 totals 14 residues. Germline assignment: CDR1 SGHDT and CDR2 YYEEEE. The CDR3 DNA follows: TGTGCCAGCAGCTTGTATACAGGGGACTATGGCTACACCTTC. Protein: CASSLYTGDYGYTF.

This rearrangement joins TRBV25-1 to TRBJ1-3; D is unresolved. Germline assignment: CDR1 MGHDK and CDR2 SYGVNS. V was pared by 11 bases and J by 4 bases, with 18 bases between. The CDR3 runs to 14 residues. As DNA, the CDR3 is TGTGCCGGCTCCGACGCGAGGAGCGGAAACACCATATATTTT. Translation: CAGSDARSGNTIYF. Complete variable domain (other parts from reference TRBV25-1 and TRBJ1-3): EADIYQTPRYLVIGTGKKITLECSQTMGHDKMYWYQQDPGMELHLIHYSYGVNSTEKGDLSSESTVSRIRTEHFPLTLESARPSHTSQYLCAGSDARSGNTIYFGEGSWLTVV.